Listed below are T cell receptor beta chains from one sample, sequenced in a study of blood T cell repertoires in COVID-19. Clones were sequenced by immunoSEQ multiplex PCR, and TCRdb holds only the in-frame ones, with some missing. The sample consists of tens of thousands of clones, 75% to 90% of them appearing once. Source material: peripheral blood. The origin of the receptors is a man in his fifties or sixties with active or convalescent COVID-19. Each CDR3 is given with its conserved first and last residue. Each record gives: CDR3 DNA, CDR3 protein, D gene, J gene, V gene, clone size. The D gene is left open where the match is weak. Some rows mark clone size as missing; the rest say once, few, many or name a class of expanded clone.

DNA: TGTGCCAGCAGCTCCAGGACTAGCGGGGCAGAGACCCAGTACTTC; CDR3: CASSSRTSGAETQYF; D: TRBD2; J: TRBJ2-5; V: TRBV11-2; size: .
DNA: TGTGCCAGCAGCTTCCTCGGTGCAACTAATGAAAAACTGTTTTTT; CDR3: CASSFLGATNEKLFF; D: .; J: TRBJ1-4; V: TRBV13; size: .
DNA: TGTGCCAGCAGCTCCCCGACAGGGCACAATGAGCAGTTCTTC; CDR3: CASSSPTGHNEQFF; D: TRBD1; J: TRBJ2-1; V: TRBV11-2; size: .
DNA: TGCAGCGTTGATCGGGGGGCGAAGGGCTACACCTTC; CDR3: CSVDRGAKGYTF; D: .; J: TRBJ1-2; V: TRBV29-1; size: .
DNA: TGTGCCAGCAGTTTATCTTGGGACAGGGGGCGCCGCAATGAGCAGTTCTTC; CDR3: CASSLSWDRGRRNEQFF; D: TRBD1; J: TRBJ2-1; V: TRBV28; size: .
DNA: TGTGCCAGCCATGTACTCCGCGACAGGGGGAACACTGAAGCTTTCTTT; CDR3: CASHVLRDRGNTEAFF; D: TRBD1; J: TRBJ1-1; V: TRBV19; size: .
DNA: TGTGCCAGCAGTATAAGTACTGTCCGAGATACGCAGTATTTT; CDR3: CASSISTVRDTQYF; D: .; J: TRBJ2-3; V: TRBV28; size: .
DNA: TGTGCCAGCAGTTTCTCGGACAGGGCCCACGAGCAGTACTTC; CDR3: CASSFSDRAHEQYF; D: TRBD1; J: TRBJ2-7; V: TRBV28; size: .
DNA: TGTGCCAGCAGCCATCCCGGAGGACAGGGAGAGACCCAGTACTTC; CDR3: CASSHPGGQGETQYF; D: TRBD1; J: TRBJ2-5; V: TRBV14; size: .
DNA: TGTGCCAGCAGTGGGACAGGGGGCTCCTACGAGCAGTACTTC; CDR3: CASSGTGGSYEQYF; D: TRBD1; J: TRBJ2-7; V: TRBV6-1; size: .
DNA: TGCAGTGCTAAGACAGGGTTCGAGCAGTACTTC; CDR3: CSAKTGFEQYF; D: TRBD1; J: TRBJ2-7; V: TRBV20-1; size: few
DNA: TGTGCCAGCAGCCGAGTCGGGGTACACTCTGGAAACACCATATATTTT; CDR3: CASSRVGVHSGNTIYF; D: .; J: TRBJ1-3; V: TRBV3-1/TRBV3-2; size: .
DNA: TGTGCCACACTAGAGGGAAACACCATATATTTT; CDR3: CATLEGNTIYF; D: .; J: TRBJ1-3; V: TRBV27; size: .
DNA: TGTGCCAGCAGAAGGAGCGGACCAGAGACCCAGTACTTC; CDR3: CASRRSGPETQYF; D: .; J: TRBJ2-5; V: TRBV6-5; size: once
DNA: TGTGCCAGCAGACTCGTACAGGGCCCTGGAAACACCATATATTTT; CDR3: CASRLVQGPGNTIYF; D: .; J: TRBJ1-3; V: TRBV6-5; size: once
DNA: TGTGCCAGCAGCCCCCAGGGAGATACGCAGTATTTT; CDR3: CASSPQGDTQYF; D: .; J: TRBJ2-3; V: TRBV3-1/TRBV3-2; size: once
DNA: TGTGCCAGCAGGGAACAGGGGGGGAATGAGCAGTTCTTC; CDR3: CASREQGGNEQFF; D: .; J: TRBJ2-1; V: TRBV28; size: .
DNA: TGTGCCAGTAGCCCAACGGACAGGTTCACTGAAGCTTTCTTT; CDR3: CASSPTDRFTEAFF; D: TRBD1; J: TRBJ1-1; V: TRBV19; size: few
DNA: TGTGCCAGTAGTATAGGACCCTCGACAGGGGGCACTGAAGCTTTCTTT; CDR3: CASSIGPSTGGTEAFF; D: TRBD1; J: TRBJ1-1; V: TRBV19; size: .
DNA: TGTGCCAGCAGACGTCAGGGGTACTCCTACAATGAGCAGTTCTTC; CDR3: CASRRQGYSYNEQFF; D: .; J: TRBJ2-1; V: TRBV6-5; size: .
DNA: TGTGCCAGCAGCTTAATGTCGCGAGATACGCAGTATTTT; CDR3: CASSLMSRDTQYF; D: .; J: TRBJ2-3; V: TRBV7-3; size: .
DNA: TGTGCCAGCAGCTTCTATCTAAACGACTACGAGCAGTACTTC; CDR3: CASSFYLNDYEQYF; D: .; J: TRBJ2-7; V: TRBV7-9; size: .
DNA: TGTGCCAGCAGTTTATCCAGCGGGGGGCCTACCGGGGAGCTGTTTTTT; CDR3: CASSLSSGGPTGELFF; D: TRBD2; J: TRBJ2-2; V: TRBV27; size: .
DNA: TGTGCCAGCACTCAGGGGACAGGGGGATACACCGGGGAGCTGTTTTTT; CDR3: CASTQGTGGYTGELFF; D: TRBD1; J: TRBJ2-2; V: TRBV5-4; size: .
DNA: TGTGCCAGTAGTATTATGTTAAACACTGAAGCTTTCTTT; CDR3: CASSIMLNTEAFF; D: .; J: TRBJ1-1; V: TRBV19; size: .
DNA: TGCAGCGGCGACAGGGGAATGAACACTGAAGCTTTCTTT; CDR3: CSGDRGMNTEAFF; D: TRBD1; J: TRBJ1-1; V: TRBV29-1; size: .
DNA: TGTGCCAGCTCACCAGACAGCTATGGCTACACCTTC; CDR3: CASSPDSYGYTF; D: .; J: TRBJ1-2; V: TRBV18; size: .
DNA: TGTGCCAGCAGCTTAGACAGGGGATACACAGATACGCAGTATTTT; CDR3: CASSLDRGYTDTQYF; D: TRBD1; J: TRBJ2-3; V: TRBV11-1; size: .
DNA: TGTGCCAGCAGCTTCGTACGGCGGGAGACCCAGTACTTC; CDR3: CASSFVRRETQYF; D: .; J: TRBJ2-5; V: TRBV11-2; size: .
DNA: TGTGCCAGCAGCCCTACAGGGGCCATTGGTTCTGAAGCTTTCTTT; CDR3: CASSPTGAIGSEAFF; D: TRBD1; J: TRBJ1-1; V: TRBV27; size: .
DNA: TGTGCCAGCAGCTTTGGAGGGGGCGCCGGCACTGAAGCTTTCTTT; CDR3: CASSFGGGAGTEAFF; D: TRBD1; J: TRBJ1-1; V: TRBV5-5; size: .
DNA: TGCGCCAGCAGCTTTTTAGCGGGGGGCAACAATGAGCAGTTCTTC; CDR3: CASSFLAGGNNEQFF; D: TRBD2; J: TRBJ2-1; V: TRBV5-1; size: .
DNA: TGTGCCAGCTCACCATTAGACAGATCGGACTATGGCTACACCTTC; CDR3: CASSPLDRSDYGYTF; D: .; J: TRBJ1-2; V: TRBV18; size: .
DNA: TGTGCCATCAGATCTGAACCCGGGGCGGGACTAGCGGGGGTGAGCTCCTACGAGCAGTACTTC; CDR3: CAIRSEPGAGLAGVSSYEQYF; D: TRBD2; J: TRBJ2-7; V: TRBV10-3; size: .
DNA: TGTGCCAGCAGCTACAGAGCGGGGGGCGGATATTCCTACGAGCAGTACTTC; CDR3: CASSYRAGGGYSYEQYF; D: TRBD2; J: TRBJ2-7; V: TRBV13; size: once
DNA: TGTGCTAGTGGTTCGCCATACCTCGGACTAGCGGGGGGCGGGAGCTCCTACAATGAGCAGTTCTTC; CDR3: CASGSPYLGLAGGGSSYNEQFF; D: TRBD2; J: TRBJ2-1; V: TRBV12-5; size: .
DNA: TGTGCCAGCAGCCCAGAAGCCGGGACAGTGAATTCACCCCTCCACTTT; CDR3: CASSPEAGTVNSPLHF; D: TRBD1; J: TRBJ1-6; V: TRBV7-2; size: few
DNA: TGTGCCAGCAGCACCGGACAGCGTGGGGTTAATGAAAAACTGTTTTTT; CDR3: CASSTGQRGVNEKLFF; D: .; J: TRBJ1-4; V: TRBV21-1; size: .
DNA: TGTGCCAGCAGCCAAGTCTCAGGGGGCAGTAACTATGGCTACACCTTC; CDR3: CASSQVSGGSNYGYTF; D: TRBD1; J: TRBJ1-2; V: TRBV3-1/TRBV3-2; size: .
DNA: TGTGCCAGTACTCAAGCAGCAGGGGATGGGGCTGAGCAGTTCTTC; CDR3: CASTQAAGDGAEQFF; D: .; J: TRBJ2-1; V: TRBV19; size: .
DNA: TGCGCCAGCAGCCAAGTTCTGGACGGACAGGGGGGGTTGTCGAATACGCAGTATTTT; CDR3: CASSQVLDGQGGLSNTQYF; D: TRBD1; J: TRBJ2-3; V: TRBV4-1; size: once
DNA: TGTGCCAGCGGACGGGAGGGGGAAGGCAATCAGCCCCAGCATTTT; CDR3: CASGREGEGNQPQHF; D: .; J: TRBJ1-5; V: TRBV2; size: .